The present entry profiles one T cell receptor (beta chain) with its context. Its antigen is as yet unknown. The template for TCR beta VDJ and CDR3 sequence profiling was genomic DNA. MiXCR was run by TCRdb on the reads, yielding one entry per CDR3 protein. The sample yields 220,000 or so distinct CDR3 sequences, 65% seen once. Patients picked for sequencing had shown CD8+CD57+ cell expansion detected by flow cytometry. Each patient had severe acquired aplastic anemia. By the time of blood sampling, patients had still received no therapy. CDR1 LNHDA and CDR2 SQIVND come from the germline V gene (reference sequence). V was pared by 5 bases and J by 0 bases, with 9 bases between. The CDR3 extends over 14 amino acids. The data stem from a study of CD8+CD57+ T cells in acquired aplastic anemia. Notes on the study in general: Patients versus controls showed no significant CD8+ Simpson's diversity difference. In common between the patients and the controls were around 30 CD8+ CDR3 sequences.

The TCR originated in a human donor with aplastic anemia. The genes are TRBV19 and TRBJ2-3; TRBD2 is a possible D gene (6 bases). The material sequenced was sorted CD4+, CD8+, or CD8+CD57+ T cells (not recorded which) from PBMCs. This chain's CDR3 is CASSASDSTDTQYF. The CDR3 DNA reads TGTGCCAGTAGTGCTAGCGATAGCACAGATACGCAGTATTTT.